This TCR beta chain derives from a study of cytomegalovirus exposure and HLA in healthy donors (dated by TCRdb to about 2017). As for the study more broadly: An earlier analysis of 587 of the donors reported approximately 260 Gb of sequence data and some 110 million unique TCR beta sequences obtained from around 190 million T cells. An earlier analysis of 450 to 750 of the donors used high-throughput TCR beta sequencing to judge whether each TCR beta V gene segment behaved as functional or pseudogenic. The study was designed to test whether signatures of past pathogen exposure could be identified by cataloging public T cell receptors. To predict cytomegalovirus infection status, the study brought together high-throughput TCR immunosequencing, statistical association of individual TCRs with disease status, and machine learning. Class I and class II HLA loci were covered by the typing at four-digit resolution. The study used immunosequencing to profile the T cell repertoires of several hundred subjects and linked those repertoires to cytomegalovirus serostatus. Every discovery cohort repertoire had been produced on one sequencing platform. Genome-wide SNP genotypes for about three fifths of the roughly 670 donors were used in a later genetic analysis, which treated that subset as a discovery cohort. Among 300 to 500 genotyped donors of the cohort, an average of roughly 230,000 unique TCR beta nucleotide sequences was sequenced per donor, of which roughly 18% were non-productive. The number of donors typed differed by locus, with about 620-630 for A, B, C, DRB1 and DQB1, around 500 for DQA1, nearly 610 for DPA1, and some 450 for DPB1. A separate validation cohort of roughly 130 different subjects was used in addition to the roughly 640-subject first cohort. A handful of DR-DQ haplotypes were treated as single units for association and clustering because of strong linkage in the cohort. Donor age, sex, ethnicity and CMV serostatus were compiled together with the repertoire data. In a later analysis, previously published TCR beta repertoires from about 670 donors were re-analyzed and high-resolution HLA genotyping was added so that TCR occurrence patterns could be studied. Of the roughly 400 genotyped donors, 65% to 90% fell in the genetic ancestry cluster associated with self-reported Caucasian donors. Rather than using new phenotypic data, the later analysis identified candidate immune exposures from TCR beta sequences and from how often those sequences occurred across donors. Around 300 gigabases of sequencing data and roughly 90 million unique TCR sequences were included in an early release covering around 650 HLA-typed donors.

Points on this clone: Its antigen is still unknown. No much larger clonotype is one base removed from it; base qualities were not supplied.

Receptor libraries were prepared by the immunoSEQ multiplex PCR assay. The multiplex PCR relied on a mix of 60 forward primers for TCR Vbeta segments and 13 reverse primers for TCR Jbeta segments. The CDR3 region of rearranged TCR beta genes was amplified from genomic DNA with a multiplex PCR assay. Amplified TCR beta libraries were sequenced as 87-base-pair reads on the Illumina HiSeq System. From the authors' description of their analysis: In a later analysis, around 80 million unique TCR beta chains were counted across the approximately 640 repertoires, and approximately 9.9 million of these chains were shared by at least two donors. Raw reads were error-corrected and collapsed into unique sequences with a nearest-neighbor algorithm that merged closely related sequences to remove PCR and sequencing errors. CDR3 sequences were aligned to IMGT reference sequences to assign V, D and J gene segments. For a sequence to be retained, a match of at least six nucleotides to both a V gene segment and a J gene segment was required. Rearrangements were classified as productive when the CDR3 lacked stop codons and remained in frame with V and J, and all other rearrangements were classified as non-productive. CDR3 was defined by IMGT convention, running from the second conserved V-encoded cysteine to the conserved J-encoded phenylalanine. The earlier analysis of more than 450 of the donors excluded sequences that lacked an unambiguous match to a single V gene segment. An earlier analysis of a few hundred of the donors called V segments functional above 56.7% productive rearrangements and segregating when the between-donor standard deviation exceeded 5%. A statistical classification framework was built for diagnosing cytomegalovirus status from the catalog of TCR beta chain sequences. A later analysis assigned V and J genes by comparing TCR nucleotide sequences with IMGT/GENE-DB human TR gene sequences. The TCRdist pipeline was used in a later analysis to assign CDR3 sequences and most-parsimonious VDJ recombination scenarios. In a later analysis, every TCR beta chain was defined by the combination of its CDR3 amino acid sequence and its V-gene family, and reads without a unique V-gene family were dropped. A later analysis removed 592 highly shared, low-generation-probability nucleotide sequences to deal with suspected cross-contamination and a sequencing artifact. For each public chain, a later analysis derived a clonal expansion index from normalized ranks of inferred template counts within each repertoire. A later analysis computed generation probabilities with a VDJ recombination model fitted to out-of-frame rearrangements, and checked the results against IGoR. In a later analysis, hypergeometric tests were used to score TCR-TCR, TCR-HLA and TCR-CMV co-occurrence, with a repertoire-size bias correction applied to TCR pairs. In a later analysis, false discovery rates were estimated by permuting HLA or CMV assignments 20 times. A later analysis grouped co-occurring TCRs with DBSCAN, adding TCRdist sequence similarity when clustering within HLA-allele-positive subsets. Co-occurrence clustering excluded repertoires with fewer than 30,000 or more than 120,000 public chains, plus five with anomalous nucleotide sharing. In its TCRdb copy, this immuneACCESS table keeps in-frame sequences only and misses some clones. Where compared with another copy, unresolved V genes explain less than half of these, and the others have no known cause. The V and J calls and clone size come from that table; D and trimming were worked out from the DNA. The table for this sample lists some 160,000 clones; 76% of them were counted only once. The top ten hold 1.5% to 2% of the sample.

The cohort consisted of 670 or so healthy bone marrow donors. At the time of sampling, all cohort members were nominally healthy, though unrecorded immune exposures were likely present. The donor was CMV seronegative and was included in the group of hundreds of seronegative cohort members. Each donor provided a peripheral blood sample, and peripheral blood mononuclear cells were used for TCR beta sequencing. Genomic DNA was extracted from the blood cell samples with the Qiagen DNeasy Blood Extraction Kit. The paper as a whole reports these results and caveats: A later analysis found that HLA-associated TCR beta chains were more clonally expanded and had lower generation probabilities than equally common non-associated chains. Linkage disequilibrium might explain the correlated functional status among segregating V segments, but an unknown experimental factor could not be ruled out. A further reported finding was that TCR beta sequences accurately predicted the HLA-A and HLA-B alleles for most subjects in the first cohort. A later genetic analysis associated a missense DCLRE1C variant with V-gene and J-gene trimming of TCR beta chains, and an independent cohort replicated the association. In an earlier analysis of about 540 of the donors, most TCR beta V segments were observed in productive rearrangements about 87% or about 30% of the time, broadly matching IMGT annotations. A later genetic analysis reported fewer N-insertions in productive TCRs among donors in an Asian-associated ancestry cluster than the approximately 700-donor mean. In a later analysis, more than 15,000 TCR beta sequences were associated with specific HLA alleles at a false discovery rate of 0.05. According to a later analysis, TCR association rates differed among HLA loci, with DRB1 alleles showing the most associated TCRs and HLA-C alleles showing the fewest. Strong co-occurrence of HLA alleles, especially DR and DQ, made assigning TCR associations to individual alleles difficult. The cohort was sequenced for TCR beta chains only, and without alpha or paired-chain data the features that could be detected were limited. Across donors, most TCR sequences were observed very rarely, whereas some public TCRs were present in many individuals. Because some donors lacked HLA typing at each locus, the association tests relied only on the typed subset. In a later analysis, several top co-occurrence clusters were reported to appear linked to parvovirus B19, influenza, CMV and Epstein-Barr virus. It was suggested by the authors that the approach could potentially be generalized to other disease states and immunological phenotypes. A later analysis found that most CMV-associated TCR beta chains appeared HLA-restricted, with HLA associations seemingly driven largely by CMV exposure. Sequencing depth was assumed to be roughly uniform across donors in the presence/absence analyses, though that assumption may not hold. Approximately 16 rarely observed V segments, including chromosome 9 orphons, were excluded from the earlier analysis of several hundred of the donors because counts were too low. The only immune exposure information available for the cohort was CMV serostatus. The study gave a list of under 200 TCR beta chains associated with cytomegalovirus. The sequencing pipeline was judged likely to have produced a cluster of highly shared sequence variants as a technical artifact. A few of the identified cytomegalovirus-associated TCR beta chains were confirmed in vitro to be specific for cytomegalovirus antigens. In both the original and validation cohorts, the classifier was reported to diagnose cytomegalovirus status with high specificity and sensitivity.

This sequence originates from a woman aged 40 to 49 in good health and CMV-seronegative. The source material was PBMCs.

The CDR3: CASGREGPNEQFF. At the DNA level, the sequence is TGTGCCAGCGGACGGGAGGGCCCTAATGAGCAGTTCTTC. The chain is encoded by TRBV6-1 joined to TRBJ2-1, and 8 junction bases match TRBD2. Reading from cysteine to phenylalanine, the CDR3 counts 13 amino acids. Solely the CDR3 DNA is kept, with 39 bases framed from the first base. Trimming takes 8 bases off V and 7 bases off J; junction bases not matched to a gene: 7. CDR1 is given as MNHNS and CDR2 as SASEGT, both from the germline V gene.